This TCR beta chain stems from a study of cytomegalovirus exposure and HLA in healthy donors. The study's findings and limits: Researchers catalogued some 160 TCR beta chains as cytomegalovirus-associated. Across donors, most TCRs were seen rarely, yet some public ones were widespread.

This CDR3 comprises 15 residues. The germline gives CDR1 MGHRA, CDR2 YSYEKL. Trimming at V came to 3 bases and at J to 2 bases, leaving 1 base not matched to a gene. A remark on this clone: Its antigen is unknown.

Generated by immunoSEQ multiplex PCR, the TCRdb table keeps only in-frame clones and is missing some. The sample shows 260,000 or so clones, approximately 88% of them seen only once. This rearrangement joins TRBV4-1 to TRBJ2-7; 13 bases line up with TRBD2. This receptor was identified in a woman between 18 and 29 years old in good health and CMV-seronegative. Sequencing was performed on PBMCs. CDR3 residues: CASSQGTSGTYEQYF. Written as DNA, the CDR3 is TGCGCCAGCAGCCAGGGGACTAGCGGGACCTACGAGCAGTACTTC.